This TCR beta chain stems from a study of blood T cell repertoires in COVID-19. For the study at large: Sites in the United States, Italy and Spain provided acute and convalescent COVID-19 samples. T cells, B-cell-depleted T cells, or PBMCs provided the cDNA or gDNA that served as material.

Per the germline V gene, CDR1 is MRHNA and CDR2 is SNTAGT. The ends were cut back, 8 bases at V and 3 bases at J, with 13 bases in the middle. The CDR3 sequence is 14 residues long. How the authors handled the data: The authors estimated nucleated cell counts from reference gene primer amplification. The data were produced by immunoSEQ multiplex PCR, yet TCRdb's version contains in-frame clones alone and is incomplete. From that table come the V and J calls and clone size; the DNA was used to work out D and trimming. This sample has about 36,000 clones, with around four fifths found just once. The receptor comes from a man in his forties or fifties with active COVID-19. The chain carries TRBV6-4 and TRBJ2-2, with TRBD1 as a possible D gene (6 bases). Input material: peripheral blood. CDR3 residues: CASGGQGYTGELFF. In DNA, the CDR3 is TGTGCCAGCGGGGGTCAGGGGTACACCGGGGAGCTGTTTTTT.